This is a list of T cell receptor beta chains from one sample in a study of memory CD4+ T cells and cytomegalovirus serostatus. The data were produced by immunoSEQ multiplex PCR, yet TCRdb's version contains in-frame clones alone and is incomplete. The sample carries 50,000 to 75,000 clones, around 86% recorded once. Material: memory CD4+ T cells from blood. These receptor sequences come from an adult in good health and CMV-seronegative. Each CDR3 is given with its conserved first and last residue. Each record gives: clone size, D gene, V gene, J gene, CDR3 length, CDR3 protein, CDR3 DNA. D genes are given only for firm matches. Size values are once, few and many counts, or a class for expanded clones, and some rows have none.

clone_size: few
d_call: -
v_call: TRBV5-6
j_call: TRBJ2-5
cdr3_length: 15
cdr3_aa: CASSPGTGQRETQYF
cdr3_nt: TGTGCCAGCAGTCCAGGGACGGGCCAACGGGAGACCCAGTACTTC

clone_size: -
d_call: -
v_call: TRBV5-1
j_call: TRBJ2-3
cdr3_length: 13
cdr3_aa: CASSLDRVDTQYF
cdr3_nt: TGCGCCAGCAGCTTGGACAGGGTGGATACGCAGTATTTT

clone_size: -
d_call: -
v_call: TRBV15
j_call: TRBJ1-5
cdr3_length: 15
cdr3_aa: CATSRSGVRSQPQHF
cdr3_nt: TGTGCCACCAGCAGGTCGGGGGTAAGGTCGCAGCCCCAGCATTTT

clone_size: -
d_call: -
v_call: TRBV5-6
j_call: TRBJ2-1
cdr3_length: 14
cdr3_aa: CASNLVGPPNEQFF
cdr3_nt: TGTGCCAGCAACTTGGTAGGGCCGCCTAATGAGCAGTTCTTC

clone_size: -
d_call: -
v_call: TRBV5-1
j_call: TRBJ2-5
cdr3_length: 13
cdr3_aa: CASSLSGGETQYF
cdr3_nt: TGCGCCAGCAGCTTGTCAGGGGGGGAGACCCAGTACTTC

clone_size: -
d_call: -
v_call: TRBV2
j_call: TRBJ2-7
cdr3_length: 13
cdr3_aa: CATRDFGSYEQYF
cdr3_nt: TGTGCCACCCGGGACTTCGGCTCCTACGAGCAGTACTTC

clone_size: few
d_call: -
v_call: TRBV2
j_call: TRBJ1-5
cdr3_length: 15
cdr3_aa: CASISDGRGNQPQHF
cdr3_nt: TGTGCCAGCATTTCGGACGGGCGGGGGAATCAGCCCCAGCATTTT

clone_size: once
d_call: -
v_call: TRBV5-1
j_call: TRBJ1-3
cdr3_length: 14
cdr3_aa: CASSLGQDGNTIYF
cdr3_nt: TGCGCCAGCAGCTTGGGACAAGATGGAAACACCATATATTTT

clone_size: once
d_call: -
v_call: TRBV5-1
j_call: TRBJ2-3
cdr3_length: 15
cdr3_aa: CASSLVIGGADTQYF
cdr3_nt: TGCGCCAGCAGCTTGGTTATCGGGGGTGCAGATACGCAGTATTTT

clone_size: -
d_call: TRBD1
v_call: TRBV19
j_call: TRBJ1-2
cdr3_length: 13
cdr3_aa: CASSRTGDYGYTF
cdr3_nt: TGTGCCAGTAGTAGGACAGGGGACTATGGCTACACCTTC

clone_size: -
d_call: TRBD2
v_call: TRBV5-1
j_call: TRBJ2-3
cdr3_length: 17
cdr3_aa: CASSPGLAGERTDTQYF
cdr3_nt: TGCGCCAGCAGCCCGGGACTAGCGGGAGAACGCACAGATACGCAGTATTTT

clone_size: -
d_call: -
v_call: TRBV27
j_call: TRBJ2-1
cdr3_length: 17
cdr3_aa: CASSLSGWGVSYNEQFF
cdr3_nt: TGTGCCAGCAGCTTATCGGGTTGGGGGGTCTCCTACAATGAGCAGTTCTTC

clone_size: -
d_call: -
v_call: TRBV29-1
j_call: TRBJ2-3
cdr3_length: 18
cdr3_aa: CSVEDQVFARDLADTQYF
cdr3_nt: TGCAGCGTTGAAGATCAGGTGTTTGCTAGGGATTTAGCAGATACGCAGTATTTT

clone_size: -
d_call: TRBD1
v_call: TRBV2
j_call: TRBJ1-1
cdr3_length: 14
cdr3_aa: CASSERQGNTEAFF
cdr3_nt: TGTGCCAGCAGTGAACGACAGGGGAACACTGAAGCTTTCTTT

clone_size: -
d_call: -
v_call: TRBV29-1
j_call: TRBJ2-7
cdr3_length: 14
cdr3_aa: CSVCVTGPSYEQYF
cdr3_nt: TGCAGCGTTTGTGTCACAGGCCCCTCCTACGAGCAGTACTTC

clone_size: -
d_call: TRBD1
v_call: TRBV7-3
j_call: TRBJ1-6
cdr3_length: 13
cdr3_aa: CASSRGQNSPLHF
cdr3_nt: TGTGCCAGCAGCCGGGGACAGAACTCACCCCTCCACTTT

clone_size: once
d_call: TRBD2
v_call: TRBV5-3
j_call: TRBJ2-1
cdr3_length: 15
cdr3_aa: CARSWGLAVTNEQFF
cdr3_nt: TGTGCCAGAAGCTGGGGACTAGCTGTTACCAATGAGCAGTTCTTC

clone_size: -
d_call: -
v_call: TRBV11-1
j_call: TRBJ1-1
cdr3_length: 15
cdr3_aa: CASSLGRGTGTEAFF
cdr3_nt: TGTGCCAGCAGCTTAGGAAGGGGGACGGGCACTGAAGCTTTCTTT

clone_size: -
d_call: -
v_call: TRBV15
j_call: TRBJ2-5
cdr3_length: 13
cdr3_aa: CATSRNSRETQYF
cdr3_nt: TGTGCCACCAGCAGAAACAGCCGGGAGACCCAGTACTTC

clone_size: -
d_call: -
v_call: TRBV7-9
j_call: TRBJ1-1
cdr3_length: 15
cdr3_aa: CASSLALGGNTEAFF
cdr3_nt: TGTGCCAGCAGCTTAGCGCTGGGGGGAAACACTGAAGCTTTCTTT

clone_size: once
d_call: -
v_call: TRBV7-8
j_call: TRBJ1-5
cdr3_length: 16
cdr3_aa: CASSSLVRGLNQPQHF
cdr3_nt: TGTGCCAGCAGCTCATTAGTCAGGGGTCTGAATCAGCCCCAGCATTTT

clone_size: -
d_call: -
v_call: TRBV28
j_call: TRBJ2-2
cdr3_length: 13
cdr3_aa: CASTQDRTGELFF
cdr3_nt: TGTGCCAGCACCCAGGACAGAACCGGGGAGCTGTTTTTT

clone_size: -
d_call: TRBD1
v_call: TRBV11-2
j_call: TRBJ2-7
cdr3_length: 15
cdr3_aa: CASSPHGQGIGEQYF
cdr3_nt: TGTGCCAGCAGCCCTCACGGACAGGGAATTGGGGAGCAGTACTTC

clone_size: -
d_call: -
v_call: TRBV30
j_call: TRBJ2-7
cdr3_length: 14
cdr3_aa: CAWIERVPPYEQYF
cdr3_nt: TGTGCCTGGATCGAGAGGGTACCCCCCTACGAGCAGTACTTC

clone_size: -
d_call: -
v_call: TRBV11-2
j_call: TRBJ1-3
cdr3_length: 15
cdr3_aa: CASSRRQSSGNTIYF
cdr3_nt: TGTGCCAGCAGCCGTAGACAGAGCTCTGGAAACACCATATATTTT

clone_size: once
d_call: TRBD2
v_call: TRBV7-9
j_call: TRBJ2-1
cdr3_length: 18
cdr3_aa: CASSSNRPGLAGYDEQFF
cdr3_nt: TGTGCCAGCAGCTCAAACAGACCGGGACTAGCGGGATACGATGAGCAGTTCTTC

clone_size: -
d_call: -
v_call: TRBV28
j_call: TRBJ2-7
cdr3_length: 14
cdr3_aa: CASSFKGDAYEQYF
cdr3_nt: TGTGCCAGCAGTTTTAAAGGGGATGCCTACGAGCAGTACTTC

clone_size: -
d_call: -
v_call: TRBV6-4
j_call: TRBJ2-3
cdr3_length: 15
cdr3_aa: CASSDGGASTDTQYF
cdr3_nt: TGTGCCAGCAGTGACGGGGGGGCTAGCACAGATACGCAGTATTTT

clone_size: -
d_call: -
v_call: TRBV5-1
j_call: TRBJ2-1
cdr3_length: 13
cdr3_aa: CATPRRVGNEQFF
cdr3_nt: TGCGCCACCCCCCGCCGGGTTGGCAATGAGCAGTTCTTC

clone_size: -
d_call: -
v_call: TRBV28
j_call: TRBJ2-7
cdr3_length: 13
cdr3_aa: CASRARDGYEQYF
cdr3_nt: TGTGCCAGCAGAGCCCGGGACGGCTACGAGCAGTACTTC

clone_size: -
d_call: -
v_call: TRBV29-1
j_call: TRBJ1-2
cdr3_length: 14
cdr3_aa: CSVEGGLFNYGYTF
cdr3_nt: TGCAGCGTTGAGGGGGGACTGTTTAACTATGGCTACACCTTC

clone_size: once
d_call: TRBD1
v_call: TRBV7-2
j_call: TRBJ2-2
cdr3_length: 16
cdr3_aa: CASSSDRGPNTGELFF
cdr3_nt: TGTGCCAGCAGCTCGGACAGGGGGCCGAACACCGGGGAGCTGTTTTTT

clone_size: -
d_call: -
v_call: TRBV29-1
j_call: TRBJ2-7
cdr3_length: 13
cdr3_aa: CSVEKINGYEQYF
cdr3_nt: TGCAGCGTTGAGAAAATCAACGGCTACGAGCAGTACTTC

clone_size: -
d_call: TRBD1
v_call: TRBV18
j_call: TRBJ1-6
cdr3_length: 15
cdr3_aa: CASSPPNRGESPLHF
cdr3_nt: TGTGCCAGCTCACCACCTAACAGGGGTGAATCACCCCTCCACTTT

clone_size: -
d_call: -
v_call: TRBV2
j_call: TRBJ1-6
cdr3_length: 13
cdr3_aa: CATTGESISPLHF
cdr3_nt: TGTGCCACCACGGGGGAATCCATTTCACCCCTCCACTTT

clone_size: -
d_call: -
v_call: TRBV2
j_call: TRBJ2-7
cdr3_length: 14
cdr3_aa: CASNSGQATYEQYF
cdr3_nt: TGTGCCAGCAATTCAGGCCAGGCCACCTACGAGCAGTACTTC

clone_size: -
d_call: -
v_call: TRBV11-2
j_call: TRBJ1-2
cdr3_length: 13
cdr3_aa: CASSLVQNYGYTF
cdr3_nt: TGTGCCAGCAGCTTAGTACAGAACTATGGCTACACCTTC

clone_size: -
d_call: -
v_call: TRBV7-8
j_call: TRBJ2-2
cdr3_length: 17
cdr3_aa: CASSLGRGARDTGELFF
cdr3_nt: TGTGCCAGCAGCTTAGGTCGGGGGGCGCGGGACACCGGGGAGCTGTTTTTT

clone_size: -
d_call: -
v_call: TRBV2
j_call: TRBJ2-1
cdr3_length: 15
cdr3_aa: CASRVSVGSYNEQFF
cdr3_nt: TGTGCCAGCAGAGTCAGTGTGGGGTCCTACAATGAGCAGTTCTTC

clone_size: -
d_call: -
v_call: TRBV5-1
j_call: TRBJ1-4
cdr3_length: 13
cdr3_aa: CASSIGADEKLFF
cdr3_nt: TGCGCCAGCAGCATCGGGGCTGATGAAAAACTGTTTTTT

clone_size: -
d_call: TRBD2
v_call: TRBV10-2
j_call: TRBJ2-5
cdr3_length: 18
cdr3_aa: CASSWRGTSGRARETQYF
cdr3_nt: TGCGCCAGCAGTTGGAGAGGGACTAGCGGGAGGGCCCGGGAGACCCAGTACTTC

clone_size: -
d_call: -
v_call: TRBV7-3
j_call: TRBJ2-1
cdr3_length: 15
cdr3_aa: CASSGRDRDPYGQFF
cdr3_nt: TGTGCCAGCAGCGGGCGGGACAGAGACCCGTACGGGCAGTTCTTC

clone_size: -
d_call: -
v_call: TRBV6-6
j_call: TRBJ2-1
cdr3_length: 14
cdr3_aa: CASSPGGTDNEQFF
cdr3_nt: TGTGCCAGCAGTCCGGGGGGGACAGACAATGAGCAGTTCTTC

clone_size: once
d_call: -
v_call: TRBV18
j_call: TRBJ1-1
cdr3_length: 15
cdr3_aa: CASSQEGAVNTEAFF
cdr3_nt: TGTGCCAGCTCACAGGAGGGCGCGGTCAACACTGAAGCTTTCTTT

clone_size: -
d_call: TRBD2
v_call: TRBV2
j_call: TRBJ2-3
cdr3_length: 17
cdr3_aa: CASSEGRTSGPTDTQYF
cdr3_nt: TGTGCCAGCAGTGAAGGGAGGACTAGCGGTCCCACAGATACGCAGTATTTT

clone_size: -
d_call: -
v_call: TRBV7-3
j_call: TRBJ1-2
cdr3_length: 13
cdr3_aa: CASSSDRQRGYTF
cdr3_nt: TGTGCCAGCAGCTCCGATAGGCAGAGGGGCTACACCTTC